The text below deals with one T cell receptor (beta chain). Its antigen is unknown. The CDR3 has 17 amino acids. The J segment lost 0 bases and the V segment lost 5 bases, leaving 9 bases of the junction unmatched. Germline loops: CDR1 PRHDT, CDR2 FYEKMQ (reference sequence). The source of the sample is a study of T-cell reconstitution after alpha-beta-depleted transplantation in children. Study-wide results and caveats: T-cell numbers and diversity one year post-transplant derived largely from freshly generated T cells. About two months after transplant, alpha-beta T cells reportedly came from several hundred expanded graft clones.

The library targeted TCRbeta and was prepared with unique molecular identifiers. TCRdb re-derived calls from the PCR reads in MiXCR, one entry per CDR3 protein. Of 550,000 to 600,000 distinct CDR3 sequences listed, 23% are singletons. V and J are TRBV13 and TRBJ2-1; 8 bases map to TRBD2. This sequence was found in a boy under two years old who had a stem cell transplant for acute myeloid leukemia, so the T cells may come from the graft donor. The specimen comprised PBMCs, mostly from graft donor cells, sampled 360 days after TCRalphabeta/CD19-depleted stem cell transplant. The CDR3 protein is CASSMTSDPSSYNEQFF. The CDR3 DNA reads TGTGCCAGCAGCATGACTAGCGACCCAAGCTCCTACAATGAGCAGTTCTTC.